These T cell receptor beta chains were read from a single sample in a study of cytomegalovirus exposure and HLA in healthy donors. TCRdb keeps only in-frame clones here, not all; method: immunoSEQ multiplex PCR. In the table there are about 190,000 clones, around 85% of which are singletons. The sequenced sample consisted of PBMCs. Source of these receptors: a boy aged 2 to 9 in good health and CMV-seronegative. The CDR3 runs from the conserved cysteine through the conserved F or W. Each record gives: J gene, V gene, D gene, CDR3 DNA, CDR3 protein. A D gene is named only where the DNA matches it firmly.

J gene: TRBJ2-7; V gene: TRBV2; D gene: TRBD1; CDR3 DNA: TGTGCCAGCAGTTCCGGGACAGGGGTACGCGAGCAGTACTTC; CDR3 protein: CASSSGTGVREQYF
J gene: TRBJ2-7; V gene: TRBV7-9; D gene: TRBD1; CDR3 DNA: TGTGCCAGCAGCGGCAAAACAGGGGCCAGCTCCTACGAGCAGTACTTC; CDR3 protein: CASSGKTGASSYEQYF
J gene: TRBJ2-5; V gene: TRBV7-7; D gene: TRBD1; CDR3 DNA: TGTGCCAGCGTCGGCCGGACAGGCCACCAAGAGACCCAGTACTTC; CDR3 protein: CASVGRTGHQETQYF
J gene: TRBJ2-3; V gene: TRBV5-5; D gene: .; CDR3 DNA: TGTGCCAGCAGCTTGGATAGCGGCCTAAGCACAGATACGCAGTATTTT; CDR3 protein: CASSLDSGLSTDTQYF
J gene: TRBJ2-2; V gene: TRBV5-1; D gene: TRBD1; CDR3 DNA: TGCGCCAGCAGCTTACGGGACAGTGGGCTCGGGGAGCTGTTTTTT; CDR3 protein: CASSLRDSGLGELFF
J gene: TRBJ2-1; V gene: TRBV5-8; D gene: TRBD2; CDR3 DNA: TGTGCCAGCAGCGATGGCAGCGCTAGCGGGGGGGCCAGTCGTAATGAGCAGTTCTTC; CDR3 protein: CASSDGSASGGASRNEQFF
J gene: TRBJ1-6; V gene: TRBV6-5; D gene: .; CDR3 DNA: TGTGCCAGCAGTTACGACAGGAATTCACCCCTCCACTTT; CDR3 protein: CASSYDRNSPLHF
J gene: TRBJ2-7; V gene: TRBV29-1; D gene: .; CDR3 DNA: TGCAGCGTTGTGGGGGGTTATGGGAAGACCTACGAGCAGTACTTC; CDR3 protein: CSVVGGYGKTYEQYF
J gene: TRBJ2-7; V gene: TRBV4-2; D gene: TRBD2; CDR3 DNA: TGTGCCAGCAGCCAAGGGGGCGGGAGGTTCTCCTACGAGCAGTACTTC; CDR3 protein: CASSQGGGRFSYEQYF
J gene: TRBJ2-3; V gene: TRBV28; D gene: .; CDR3 DNA: TGTGCCAGCAGTTTAGCGACTTACACAGATACGCAGTATTTT; CDR3 protein: CASSLATYTDTQYF
J gene: TRBJ1-2; V gene: TRBV28; D gene: .; CDR3 DNA: TGTGCCAGCGCCAACAGCTTCTCCTATGGCTACACCTTC; CDR3 protein: CASANSFSYGYTF
J gene: TRBJ1-2; V gene: TRBV25-1; D gene: .; CDR3 DNA: TGTGCCAGCAGTAATCCGGCGGACTATGGCTACACCTTC; CDR3 protein: CASSNPADYGYTF
J gene: TRBJ1-2; V gene: TRBV5-6; D gene: .; CDR3 DNA: TGTGCCAGCAGCTTGGAGGGACTTAGGGCTCTCAGTGGCTATGGCTACACCTTC; CDR3 protein: CASSLEGLRALSGYGYTF
J gene: TRBJ1-2; V gene: TRBV5-1; D gene: .; CDR3 DNA: TGCGCCTCCAACGCCTTTGGGGGGGGCGACCACTATGGCTACACCTTC; CDR3 protein: CASNAFGGGDHYGYTF
J gene: TRBJ2-7; V gene: TRBV5-1; D gene: .; CDR3 DNA: TGCGCCAGCAGCCCGGGAAACTCACCCTACGAGCAGTACTTC; CDR3 protein: CASSPGNSPYEQYF
J gene: TRBJ2-1; V gene: TRBV4-1; D gene: TRBD1; CDR3 DNA: TGCGCCAGCAGCGCAACCGGGACAGGGAGAGTTCATGAGCAGTTCTTC; CDR3 protein: CASSATGTGRVHEQFF
J gene: TRBJ2-7; V gene: TRBV4-2; D gene: .; CDR3 DNA: TGTGCCAGCAGCCAAGAGAGAGTCTCCTACGAGCAGTACTTC; CDR3 protein: CASSQERVSYEQYF
J gene: TRBJ1-3; V gene: TRBV15; D gene: .; CDR3 DNA: TGTGCCACCAGCAGAGATCAGGGGAGCTCTGGAAACACCATATATTTT; CDR3 protein: CATSRDQGSSGNTIYF
J gene: TRBJ2-1; V gene: TRBV11-2; D gene: .; CDR3 DNA: TGTGCCAGCAGCTTGCTACTAGGACCCTACAATGAGCAGTTCTTC; CDR3 protein: CASSLLLGPYNEQFF
J gene: TRBJ1-4; V gene: TRBV6-5; D gene: .; CDR3 DNA: TGTGCCAGCAGTTACAGTCTTGGTCGAGATGAAAAACTGTTTTTT; CDR3 protein: CASSYSLGRDEKLFF